Listed here are 26 T cell receptor beta chains from one sample, sequenced in a study of shared clonotypes between healthy human individuals. CD8 cells regarded as naive lacked CD45RO, were positively chosen for CCR7, and omitted terminally differentiated effector memory CD45RA+ cells. The data were produced by immunoSEQ multiplex PCR, yet TCRdb's version contains in-frame clones alone and is incomplete. Among 800,000 or so clones listed, approximately 96% were seen once. Material: naive CD8+ T cells sorted from blood. These receptors all come from a man aged 25-40 years in good health.

The chain links TRBV4-1 to TRBJ2-5, with 8 nucleotides matching TRBD2. The germline V gene has CDR1 MGHRA and CDR2 YSYEKL. The CDR3 totals 14 residues. V was clipped by 2 bases and J by 3 bases; unmatched bases: 2. This CDR3 reads CASSQLGLEETQYF. DNA of the CDR3: TGCGCCAGCAGCCAACTGGGACTAGAAGAGACCCAGTACTTC.

The chain carries TRBV4-1 and TRBJ2-7, with D hard to call. Germline CDR1 and CDR2: MGHRA and YSYEKL. This CDR3 spans 14 amino acids. The V end was cut by 0 bases, the J end by 4 bases, with 10 bases between. This CDR3 reads CASSQEGRLYEQYF. The CDR3 nucleotides are TGCGCCAGCAGCCAAGAAGGTAGACTTTACGAGCAGTACTTC.

This clone showed up just once. At one end, the junction sequence differs from germline, possibly due to a read error. The gene calls are TRBV28 and TRBJ1-1; 11 positions agree with TRBD1. CDR3 size: 15 residues. CDR1 MDHEN and CDR2 SYDVKM come from the germline V gene. The DNA for the CDR3 is TGTGCCAGCAGTTGGGTACTACGAGGACAGGGGGCGCCTCTCTTT. Protein product: CASSWVLRGQGAPLF. The full variable domain, in which reference TRBV28 and TRBJ1-1 provide the parts outside the CDR3, is DVKVTQSSRYLVKRTGEKVFLECVQDMDHENMFWYRQDPGLGLRLIYFSYDVKMKEKGDIPEGYSVSREKKERFSLILESASTNQTSMYLCASSWVLRGQGAPLFGQGTRLTVV.

The rearrangement links TRBV5-1 to TRBJ1-1; weak D call: TRBD1 (5 bases). Germline assignment: CDR1 SGHRS and CDR2 YFSETQ. CDR3 length: 13 amino acids. Trimming took off 4 bases at V and 7 bases at J, with 14 bases between the two ends. DNA for the CDR3: TGCGCCAGCAGCGGGTCCGGGACGGTTGAAGCTTTCTTT. This gives the protein CASSGSGTVEAFF.

The rearrangement uses TRBV27 and TRBJ1-1, with TRBD1 identical over 7 bases. Germline V lookup: CDR1 MNHEY, CDR2 SMNVEV (reference sequence). The CDR3 loop spans 14 amino acids. After removal of 7 bases from V and 4 bases from J, the junction contained 9 bases not matched to a gene. CDR3 DNA sequence: TGTGCCAGCAATCCCGGCAGGGGGGTCACTGAAGCTTTCTTT. This translates into CASNPGRGVTEAFF.

The chain links TRBV25-1 to TRBJ2-2; no firm D call. The germline V gene has CDR1 MGHDK and CDR2 SYGVNS. V shed 5 bases and J shed 1 base, with 5 bases lying between them. The CDR3 consists of 13 residues. The CDR3 loop is CASSLRNTGELFF. The CDR3 nucleotides read TGTGCCAGCAGTTTGCGGAACACCGGGGAGCTGTTTTTT.

The rearrangement joins TRBV2 to TRBJ2-7; 9 bases are a match to TRBD2. The V gene end was trimmed by 2 bases and the J gene end by 2 bases; junction bases not matched to a gene: 4. Per germline, CDR1 SNHLY and CDR2 FYNNEI. This CDR3 is built from 15 residues. CDR3 in amino acids: CASSEPSGITYEQYF. Written as DNA, the CDR3 is TGTGCCAGCAGTGAACCTAGCGGGATCACCTACGAGCAGTACTTC.

The J gene is TRBJ2-2, the V gene TRBV11-2; D may be TRBD2 (5 bases). The CDR3 covers 14 residues. CDR1 is SGHAT, CDR2 FQNNGV, per germline. The ends were cut back, 6 bases at V and 7 bases at J, with 15 bases in the middle. The CDR3: CASSLSVTGGELFF. DNA for the CDR3: TGTGCCAGCAGTCTTAGCGTGACTGGCGGGGAGCTGTTTTTT.

The sample holds one count of this clone. The J gene is TRBJ2-1, the V gene TRBV29-1; 11 bases map to TRBD2. The CDR3 is 18 residues long. CDR1 and CDR2 (germline): SQVTM, ANQGSEA. J gave up 4 bases and V 7 bases, and 18 bases lay outside the gene matches. The CDR3 reads CSAGRLAGSGGGYNEQFF. CDR3 sequence (DNA): TGCAGCGCGGGAAGACTAGCGGGATCTGGAGGGGGATACAATGAGCAGTTCTTC.

V is TRBV7-9 and J is TRBJ2-5; D gene ambiguous. The V gene's germline CDR1 is SEHNR and CDR2 FQNEAQ (reference sequence). Trimming pared 5 bases from V and 9 bases from J, leaving 16 bases between. CDR3 length: 13 residues. The CDR3: CASSPDPRVAQYF. CDR3 coding DNA: TGTGCCAGCAGCCCGGACCCGAGAGTGGCCCAGTACTTC.

V gene TRBV27 combines with J gene TRBJ2-3, with D hard to call. V shed 2 bases and J shed 1 base, with 10 bases lying between them. This CDR3 has 15 amino acids. Germline V gene lookup returns CDR1 MNHEY and CDR2 SMNVEV (reference sequence). DNA for the CDR3: TGTGCCAGCAGTTTAACCTGGCCCCGCACAGATACGCAGTATTTT. This encodes CASSLTWPRTDTQYF.

The rearrangement joins TRBV29-1 to TRBJ2-7; tentative D call: TRBD1 (6 bases). The CDR3 length is 13 residues. Deletions cut 0 bases from V and 4 bases from J, with 10 bases between. Germline values: CDR1 SQVTM, CDR2 ANQGSEA. CDR3 bases: TGCAGCGTTGAAGAAGGGGGTCGATACGAGCAGTACTTC. Amino acid sequence: CSVEEGGRYEQYF.

In the case of this clone: Other DNA sequences in this specimen translate into the identical CDR3. This sequence joins TRBV27 and TRBJ2-7; 7 nucleotides align to TRBD1. Per germline, CDR1 MNHEY and CDR2 SMNVEV (reference sequence). This CDR3 has 14 amino acids. V trimming: 5 bases; J trimming: 2 bases; junction bases outside the gene matches: 6. CDR3 DNA sequence: TGTGCCAGCAGTACCGGGACAGTCCCCTACGAGCAGTACTTC. Residues: CASSTGTVPYEQYF.

This clone was picked up one time. The chain combines TRBV5-1 with TRBJ2-1; D is perhaps TRBD2 (5 bases). CDR3 size: 15 residues. The germline CDR1 and CDR2 sequences are SGHRS and YFSETQ. The V end was cut by 4 bases, the J end by 7 bases, with 18 bases between. The CDR3 is CASSQSVGSGNEQFF. CDR3 sequence (DNA): TGCGCCAGCAGCCAATCCGTGGGGAGTGGGAATGAGCAGTTCTTC.

The chain links TRBV5-1 to TRBJ2-7; 7 bases are a match to TRBD1. The CDR3 length is 15 residues. Germline V gene data show CDR1 as SGHRS and CDR2 as YFSETQ. Trimming cost V 2 bases and J 6 bases; bases outside gene matches: 11. The CDR3 DNA follows: TGCGCCAGCAGCTTAAGAGGGGGCATAAGGAGCGAGCAGTACTTC. Protein: CASSLRGGIRSEQYF.

The V call is TRBV5-4, the J call TRBJ1-1, with D tentatively TRBD1 (6 bases). This CDR3 contains 13 residues. Germline CDR1 SGHNT, CDR2 YYREEE (reference sequence). V lost 4 bases and J lost 5, with 12 bases in between. CDR3 DNA: TGTGCCAGCAGCCAAGACAGGCCTACTGAAGCTTTCTTT. Translating gives CASSQDRPTEAFF.

The chain employs TRBV28 and TRBJ1-2; D is perhaps TRBD1 (6 bases). Germline CDR1 MDHEN, CDR2 SYDVKM. The V and J ends lost 11 bases and 4 bases respectively, with 17 bases between them. CDR3 length: 13 residues. The CDR3 DNA reads TGTGCCCCCGGCGAGGGGGGCGGCTATGGCTACACCTTC. It yields the protein CAPGEGGGYGYTF.

The chain couples TRBV7-9 to TRBJ2-1; D gene uncertain. The CDR3 consists of 13 residues. Germline lookup yields CDR1 SEHNR and CDR2 FQNEAQ (reference sequence). Between the trimmed V and J ends, which lost 0 bases and 9 bases, there was a span of 9 bases. CDR3 in DNA: TGTGCCAGCAGCTTAGCGCGGCGGATTGAGCAGTTCTTC. Encoded protein: CASSLARRIEQFF.

V usage is TRBV28 and J usage is TRBJ2-2; 13 nucleotides align to TRBD2. This CDR3 has 19 amino acids. Germline V lookup: CDR1 MDHEN, CDR2 SYDVKM. V was clipped by 5 bases and J by 5 bases; unmatched bases: 14. For the CDR3, the DNA is TGTGCCAGCAGTCCCACTATGACTAGCGGGAGGTTTAGGACCGGGGAGCTGTTTTTT. This translates into CASSPTMTSGRFRTGELFF.

This chain joins TRBV2 and TRBJ2-1; TRBD2 agrees at 11 bases. Germline V gene data show CDR1 as SNHLY and CDR2 as FYNNEI. V trimming: 5 bases; J trimming: 9 bases; junction bases outside the gene matches: 9. The CDR3 is 15 residues long. This CDR3 is CASSPLAGGPGEQFF. The CDR3 DNA sequence: TGTGCCAGCAGTCCTTTAGCGGGAGGGCCCGGTGAGCAGTTCTTC.

The V call is TRBV28, the J call TRBJ2-3; the match to TRBD1 covers 9 bases. The CDR3 has 16 residues. In germline, CDR1 is MDHEN, CDR2 SYDVKM. With 3 bases clipped from V and 1 base from J, the junction kept 5 bases outside the gene matches. This CDR3 reads CASSLPTGGGTDTQYF. The CDR3, as DNA: TGTGCCAGCAGTTTGCCAACAGGGGGCGGCACAGATACGCAGTATTTT.

This chain uses TRBV10-3 with TRBJ2-7; no reliable D call. Germline V gives CDR1 ENHRY, CDR2 SYGVKD. The CDR3 spans 13 residues. Trimming shortened V by 4 bases and J by 6 bases, and 13 bases separated the two germline ends. CDR3: CAISGGRFVEQYF. CDR3 bases: TGTGCCATCAGTGGGGGAAGGTTTGTCGAGCAGTACTTC.

The chain combines TRBV29-1 with TRBJ2-3, with 14 bases fitting TRBD2. V was pared by 4 bases and J by 6 bases, with 12 bases of the junction left unmatched. This CDR3 region has 17 residues. From germline, CDR1 is SQVTM and CDR2 ANQGSEA. The CDR3 sequence: CSVVGTSGRLVADTQYF. As DNA, the CDR3 is TGCAGCGTTGTCGGGACTAGCGGGAGATTGGTAGCTGATACGCAGTATTTT.

In its sample, this clone was seen once. The rearrangement uses TRBV27 and TRBJ1-5, with D possibly TRBD1 on 6 matching bases. The CDR3 extends over 14 amino acids. Germline CDR1 and CDR2: MNHEY and SMNVEV (reference sequence). The V end lost 7 bases, the J end lost 0 bases, and 10 bases lay between the germline ends. In DNA, the CDR3 is TGTGCCAGCAAAGGGGGGAATAGCAATCAGCCCCAGCATTTT. This sequence encodes CASKGGNSNQPQHF.

The chain carries TRBV19 and TRBJ2-7, with 11 positions matching TRBD1. Trimming took 3 bases from V and 2 from J; bases not matched to a gene: 9. The germline CDR1 and CDR2 sequences are LNHDA and SQIVND (reference sequence). The CDR3 covers 17 residues. The CDR3 DNA sequence: TGTGCCAGTAGTATCGGGCTGGGGACAGGGGGTACCTACGAGCAGTACTTC. It yields the protein CASSIGLGTGGTYEQYF.

This chain links TRBV7-9 with TRBJ1-1; no reliable D call. The V end was cut by 2 bases, the J end by 6 bases, with 4 bases between. The CDR3 covers 11 residues. Germline V gene sequence: CDR1 SEHNR, CDR2 FQNEAQ (reference sequence). CDR3 DNA sequence: TGTGCCAGCAGCTTACTCTCTGAAGCTTTCTTT. As protein: CASSLLSEAFF.